A selection of T cell receptor beta chains follows, all from one sample in a study of blood T cell repertoires in COVID-19. Some clones are missing from TCRdb's copy, which holds only in-frame ones; the method was immunoSEQ multiplex PCR. The sample has 15,000 or so clones; approximately 89% are singletons. Specimen: peripheral blood. These receptors all stem from a human donor in a cohort sampled during active COVID-19. CDR3s include the opening cysteine and the closing phenylalanine or tryptophan. Each record gives: J gene, V gene, CDR3 protein.

J: TRBJ1-2
V: TRBV24-1
CDR3: CATSDFRGSGYTF

J: TRBJ1-3
V: TRBV5-8
CDR3: CASSSNNRVSGNTIYF

J: TRBJ1-5
V: TRBV28
CDR3: CASNNQGARQPQHF

J: TRBJ2-1
V: TRBV7-2
CDR3: CASSFDRANEQFF

J: TRBJ2-1
V: TRBV18
CDR3: CASSPGHLYNEQFF

J: TRBJ2-2
V: TRBV5-4
CDR3: CASSSDSGRVKGELFF

J: TRBJ1-5
V: TRBV24-1
CDR3: CATSDPSSPPHQPQHF

J: TRBJ2-3
V: TRBV5-6
CDR3: CASSHYLGQKYTDTQYF

J: TRBJ1-2
V: TRBV7-2
CDR3: CASSGWDRGNYGYTF

J: TRBJ1-5
V: TRBV30
CDR3: CAWSGRVNQPQHF

J: TRBJ1-3
V: TRBV25-1
CDR3: CASSAINTIYF

J: TRBJ2-2
V: TRBV7-3
CDR3: CASSPGQDHGELFF

J: TRBJ1-4
V: TRBV28
CDR3: CASSSPGQGATNEKLFF

J: TRBJ2-7
V: TRBV6-5
CDR3: CASKSRLAGAYEQYF

J: TRBJ2-3
V: TRBV3-1/TRBV3-2
CDR3: CASSPPHRGRNTDTQYF

J: TRBJ2-7
V: TRBV4-2
CDR3: CASSQDAGRLAGVGF

J: TRBJ1-5
V: TRBV29-1
CDR3: CSVERCQPQHF

J: TRBJ2-7
V: TRBV9
CDR3: CASSPGQNYEQYF

J: TRBJ2-5
V: TRBV14
CDR3: CASSQGGYKETQYF

J: TRBJ2-7
V: TRBV20-1
CDR3: CSASGGGEQYF

J: TRBJ2-5
V: TRBV6-6
CDR3: CASMGGGETQYF

J: TRBJ1-1
V: TRBV18
CDR3: CASSPPTGGGTEAFF

J: TRBJ2-2
V: TRBV28
CDR3: CASSSSSGGGTGELFF

J: TRBJ2-7
V: TRBV11-2
CDR3: CASSLDWRAGEQYF

J: TRBJ2-3
V: TRBV9
CDR3: CASSPPQGQGSDTQYF

J: TRBJ2-3
V: TRBV11-2
CDR3: CASSLLAGGFDTQYF

J: TRBJ2-7
V: TRBV30
CDR3: CAWRDQGTYEQYF

J: TRBJ2-1
V: TRBV30
CDR3: CAWRAGTAVSNEQFF